This TCR beta chain derives from a study of blood T cell repertoires in COVID-19 (dated by TCRdb to 2018 to 2021). Concerning the study at large: The collaborator samples originated in the United States, Italy and Spain and spanned the acute and convalescent phases of COVID-19. A freely available public database, intended as a resource for researchers studying the immune response to SARS-CoV-2, is where the repertoires were released. Where HLA class I and class II types were available, the types were taken from metadata supplied by the sample provider, not from assay-based typing. The dataset comprised deeply sampled blood TCRbeta repertoires from subjects exposed to, actively infected with, or recovered from COVID-19. The prospective study material was composed of cDNA or gDNA derived from T cells, B-cell-depleted T cells, or PBMCs. A de-identified subject ID, COVID-19 status, age in years and sex were almost always included in the sample metadata. Samples came from the ongoing ImmuneRACE study (first 160 participants) plus 1,254 subjects from 6 global collaborators.

What the work shows at the level of the full study, not this receptor alone: The amount of clinical and demographic metadata varied by source and participant and was provided uncurated.

V and J lose 2 bases and 6 bases, and a span of 16 bases separates them. The CDR3 runs 16 amino acids, cysteine and phenylalanine included. Only CDR3 DNA is held: 48 bases, read in frame from base 1. CDR1 is given as KGHDR and CDR2 as SFDVKD, both from the germline V gene. TCRbeta CDR3 regions were amplified from genomic DNA using the immunoSEQ Assay, a bias-controlled multiplex PCR. The original methods were these. The number of nucleated cells in each sample was estimated by amplification of reference gene primers within the assay. To quantify the absolute abundance of each unique TCRbeta CDR3 rearrangement, sequence reads were collapsed and filtered. For each sample, productive Simpson clonality was calculated as the square root of Simpson's diversity index across productive rearrangements. Drawn from immuneACCESS, this table holds only the in-frame rearrangements with V and J called that TCRdb kept. Clones are partly lost; checked studies trace under half to an unresolved V gene and leave the rest unexplained. Clonal size and the V and J genes are those of that table, whereas D and trimming came from the DNA. Within this sample are roughly 150,000 clones, with more than 75% of them counted one time only. Jointly, the top ten make up around 2% of the sample.

On this clone: The target of this receptor is not known. No qualities accompany the bases; no much larger clone lies one base away.

Samples from volunteer blood donors who had recovered from COVID-19 were contributed by a second Seattle source. Collaborating institutions collected whole blood in K2EDTA tubes following their own protocols. For TCRbeta analysis, collaborators shipped samples in one of three forms: frozen whole blood, isolated PBMCs, or DNA extracted from either of those sample types. The sequenced material came from peripheral blood. The TCR originated in a middle-aged man who had recovered from COVID-19. The chain is made from TRBV24-1 and TRBJ1-5; no D gene call is confident. CDR3 reads: CATSDSSVPAGQPQHF. The nucleotide sequence is given as TGTGCCACCAGTGATTCCTCGGTCCCGGCGGGTCAGCCCCAGCATTTT.